The next 2 T cell receptor beta chains were all read from a single sample in a study of CD8 T cells in cerebrospinal fluid in Alzheimer's disease. TCRdb reprocessed the 10x single-cell sequencing reads, with one entry per CDR3 protein and no DNA. The table for this sample gives 1,500 to 2,000 distinct CDR3 sequences. The material sequenced was cerebrospinal fluid. Receptors were obtained from a human donor in good health.

This clonotype is medium-sized by frequency. The V and J genes are TRBV11-2 and TRBJ2-2. CDR3 size: 12 residues. Germline V gene sequence: CDR1 SGHAT, CDR2 FQNNGV. CDR3 residues: CASSWRTGELFF.

This clonotype ranks as medium-sized in terms of frequency. This rearrangement joins TRBV3-1 to TRBJ2-5; TCRdb outputs TRBD1, but without DNA this stays unchecked. Germline V lookup: CDR1 LGHDT, CDR2 YNNKEL (reference sequence). There are 18 residues in the CDR3. The CDR3 loop reads CASSQGRFGTGGQETQYF.